The 12 T cell receptor beta chains presented below share a single source sample, sequenced in a study of CD8 T cells in ankylosing spondylitis. TCRdb reprocessed the 5' RACE reads via MiXCR and lists one record per CDR3 protein. The sample lists some 130,000 distinct CDR3 sequences, 6.5% to 8.5% seen once, with 7.3% in the top ten. The specimen was synovial fluid, either unsorted or a sorted T cell fraction (not recorded which). The receptor source for this set is a male donor with ankylosing spondylitis.

This clonotype has a count of ten or more. The V gene is TRBV5-1, the J gene TRBJ2-5, with 9 bases aligning to TRBD1. V trimming: 0 bases; J trimming: 4 bases; junction bases outside the gene matches: 7. The length of the CDR3 is 16 residues. Germline V CDR1 and CDR2: SGHRS, YFSETQ. DNA for the CDR3: TGCGCCAGCAGCTTGGATCCCCCGACAGGGGGAGAGACCCAGTACTTC. Its protein product is CASSLDPPTGGETQYF.

Many counts were recorded for this clonotype. This chain joins TRBV20-1 and TRBJ1-1, with unresolved D. V was pared by 5 bases and J by 3 bases, with 13 bases between. Germline-derived CDR1 and CDR2 are DFQATT and SNEGSKA (reference sequence). The CDR3 loop spans 13 amino acids. This CDR3 reads CSAPRALDTEAFF. The CDR3 nucleotides are TGCAGTGCTCCCCGGGCCCTGGACACTGAAGCTTTCTTT.

This clonotype was observed a few times. The rearrangement uses TRBV5-4 and TRBJ1-2; 9 positions match TRBD1. Germline V gene lookup returns CDR1 SGHNT and CDR2 YYREEE (reference sequence). J was trimmed by 4 bases and V by 4 bases; bases with no gene match: 5. The CDR3 loop spans 14 amino acids. CDR3 sequence: CASSPGQGLYGYTF. The CDR3 DNA is TGTGCCAGCAGCCCGGGACAGGGCCTCTATGGCTACACCTTC. Full variable domain (remainder filled in from reference TRBV5-4 and TRBJ1-2): ETGVTQSPTHLIKTRGQQVTLRCSSQSGHNTVSWYQQALGQGPQFIFQYYREEENGRGNFPPRFSGLQFPNYSSELNVNALELDDSALYLCASSPGQGLYGYTFGSGTRLTVV.

There are many counts of this clonotype. This sequence joins TRBV2 and TRBJ2-1; perhaps TRBD1 as D (5 bases). The CDR3 length is 13 residues. Between the trimmed V and J ends, which lost 3 bases and 3 bases, there was a span of 6 bases. Germline V gives CDR1 SNHLY, CDR2 FYNNEI. The CDR3 sequence is CASSDGHYNEQFF. CDR3 in DNA: TGTGCCAGCAGTGACGGACACTACAATGAGCAGTTCTTC.

This clonotype was detected a few times. The gene calls are TRBV6-5 and TRBJ1-3; D perhaps matches TRBD1 (6 bases). Germline-derived CDR1 and CDR2 are MNHEY and SVGAGI. V lost 1 base to trimming and J lost 3 bases, with 10 bases between them. The CDR3 has 15 residues. The CDR3 sequence is CASSYLGAHGNTIYF. CDR3 sequence (DNA): TGTGCCAGCAGTTACTTGGGGGCGCATGGAAACACCATATATTTT.

In its sample, this clonotype was seen a few times. The rearrangement uses TRBV6-1 and TRBJ2-3, with 8 bases identical to TRBD2. Germline CDR1 MNHNS, CDR2 SASEGT. V shed 8 bases and J 6 bases; nucleotides not matched to a gene: 10. The CDR3 extends over 14 amino acids. The CDR3 DNA sequence: TGTGCCAGCTTCGCCTTTAGCGGGGCGGATACGCAGTATTTT. This codes for CASFAFSGADTQYF.

This clonotype was recorded at least ten times. The chain couples TRBV4-1 to TRBJ2-7; D may be TRBD1 (6 bases). Trimming pared 0 bases from V and 6 bases from J, leaving 15 bases between. CDR3 length: 15 residues. Germline assignment: CDR1 MGHRA and CDR2 YSYEKL. CDR3 DNA sequence: TGCGCCAGCAGCCAAGATCAGGGACATCTTAGCGAGCAGTACTTC. Its protein is CASSQDQGHLSEQYF.

This clonotype was counted many times. This chain joins TRBV6-2 or TRBV6-3 and TRBJ2-7; D is perhaps TRBD1 (6 bases). The V end lost 4 bases, the J end lost 4 bases, and 11 bases lay between the germline ends. CDR3 length equals 13 residues. Germline lookup yields CDR1 MNHEY and CDR2 SVGEGT. CDR3 DNA: TGTGCCAGCAGTTCCCACACAGGGTACGAGCAGTACTTC. Translated, it gives CASSSHTGYEQYF.

The chain is built from TRBV5-1 and TRBJ2-4; 7 nucleotides align to TRBD1. The trim removed 4 bases at V and 6 bases at J, leaving 7 bases unmatched. In germline, CDR1 is SGHRS, CDR2 YFSETQ. This CDR3 has 14 residues. CDR3 protein: CASSDTGTVNIQYF. Here the CDR3 DNA reads TGCGCCAGCAGCGATACCGGGACAGTAAACATTCAGTACTTC. The full variable domain, in which reference TRBV5-1 and TRBJ2-4 provide the parts outside the CDR3, is KAGVTQTPRYLIKTRGQQVTLSCSPISGHRSVSWYQQTPGQGLQFLFEYFSETQRNKGNFPGRFSGRQFSNSRSEMNVSTLELGDSALYLCASSDTGTVNIQYFGAGTRLSVL.

This clonotype showed up many times. DNA for the CDR3: TGTGCCAGCAGAACCTCGGAGGGGCGTAATGAAAAACTGTTTTTT. Translation: CASRTSEGRNEKLFF. The rearrangement links TRBV28 to TRBJ1-4, with D possibly matching TRBD1 (5 bases). CDR3 length: 15 amino acids. CDR1 is MDHEN, CDR2 SYDVKM, per germline. Trimming stripped 6 bases from V and 4 bases from J, with 15 bases between.

The chain is built from TRBV20-1 and TRBJ2-5; possible D gene TRBD1, 6 bases. The CDR3 totals 13 residues. Germline V gene data show CDR1 as DFQATT and CDR2 as SNEGSKA (reference sequence). V dropped 3 bases and J dropped 2 bases, with 10 bases sitting between them. The chain's CDR3 is CSASWTVQETQYF. CDR3 nucleotides: TGCAGTGCTAGCTGGACAGTTCAAGAGACCCAGTACTTC.

This clonotype occurred many times. The chain has TRBV6-1 and TRBJ2-1; D is ambiguous. Germline V lookup: CDR1 MNHNS, CDR2 SASEGT. V lost 6 bases and J lost 5, with 11 bases in between. This CDR3 is 13 amino acids long. CDR3 sequence: CASRSVQHNEQFF. The CDR3 region has the DNA TGTGCCAGCAGGTCAGTACAGCACAATGAGCAGTTCTTC.